Listed here are 26 T cell receptor beta chains from one sample, sequenced in a study of blood T cell repertoires in COVID-19. Generated by immunoSEQ multiplex PCR, the TCRdb table keeps only in-frame clones and is missing some. The repertoire includes around 250,000 clones, about 89% of them detected once, and approximately 1.2% sits in the top ten. Sequenced input: PBMCs or T cells enriched from blood (not recorded which). Receptor source: a human donor in a cohort exposed to, infected with or recovered from COVID-19 (not recorded which). The donor label of this sample is uncertain.

The chain couples TRBV30 to TRBJ1-2; D may be TRBD1 (5 bases). Trimming shortened V by 5 bases and J by 8 bases, and 21 bases separated the two germline ends. Germline loops: CDR1 GTSNPN, CDR2 SVGIG (reference sequence). CDR3 length equals 14 residues. CDR3 protein: CAWLRYRTDIGYTF. CDR3 in DNA: TGTGCCTGGCTCAGGTACAGGACGGATATCGGCTACACCTTC.

The chain combines TRBV28 with TRBJ2-1; maybe TRBD1 (6 bases). CDR3 length: 15 amino acids. V lost 3 bases to trimming and J lost 7 bases, with 16 bases between them. Germline lookup yields CDR1 MDHEN and CDR2 SYDVKM. The CDR3 coding sequence is TGTGCCAGCAGTTTTGTACAGGGCGGTAAGAATGAGCAGTTCTTC. Protein sequence: CASSFVQGGKNEQFF.

The rearrangement joins TRBV6-1 to TRBJ2-7, with TRBD1 identical over 9 bases. Trimming cost V 1 base and J 3 bases; bases outside gene matches: 13. The germline V gene encodes CDR1 MNHNS and CDR2 SASEGT. The CDR3 contains 18 residues. CDR3: CASSEVKRWGQGYYEQYF. The CDR3 DNA reads as TGTGCCAGCAGTGAAGTTAAGCGGTGGGGACAGGGTTACTACGAGCAGTACTTC.

This clone was detected a few times. V gene TRBV9 combines with J gene TRBJ1-2, with D unclear. V was trimmed by 0 bases and J by 8 bases, leaving 17 bases between them. The CDR3 spans 15 residues. Germline values: CDR1 SGDLS, CDR2 YYNGEE. DNA for the CDR3: TGTGCCAGCAGCGTAGACCCCGAGGCCCTCGGGGGCTACACCTTC. Protein sequence: CASSVDPEALGGYTF.

The genes are TRBV6-5 and TRBJ2-1, with 12 bases that match TRBD2. The V and J ends lost 4 bases and 9 bases, in that order; junction bases with no gene match: 10. Germline V gives CDR1 MNHEY, CDR2 SVGAGI. This CDR3 comprises 16 residues. The chain's CDR3 is CASSSHRTSGVAEQFF. For the CDR3, the DNA is TGTGCCAGCAGTTCGCATCGGACTAGCGGGGTGGCTGAGCAGTTCTTC.

The V gene is TRBV10-3, the J gene TRBJ2-5; 9 nucleotides match TRBD2. Germline values: CDR1 ENHRY, CDR2 SYGVKD. The V and J ends lost 3 bases and 3 bases, in that order; junction bases with no gene match: 14. The CDR3 is 18 amino acids. CDR3 amino acids: CAISDPTHFIAGEETQYF. The CDR3 DNA is TGTGCCATCAGTGACCCCACCCACTTTATAGCGGGGGAAGAGACCCAGTACTTC.

The chain joins TRBV5-6 to TRBJ2-7; D perhaps matches TRBD2 (7 bases). There are 15 residues in the CDR3. Trimming pared 0 bases from V and 0 bases from J, leaving 10 bases between. Germline CDR1 and CDR2: SGHDT and YYEEEE. The CDR3 loop is CASSLAGGHSYEQYF. The DNA of the CDR3 is TGTGCCAGCAGCTTGGCCGGGGGGCACTCCTACGAGCAGTACTTC.

The chain employs TRBV2 and TRBJ1-2; the match to TRBD1 covers 7 bases. The germline gives CDR1 SNHLY, CDR2 FYNNEI. The ends lost 2 bases at V and 3 bases at J; junction bases unmatched: 3. The CDR3 is 14 residues long. CDR3 nucleotides: TGTGCCAGCAGTGAAAGGGGGCGATACTATGGCTACACCTTC. Residues: CASSERGRYYGYTF.

The gene calls are TRBV29-1 and TRBJ1-2; TRBD1 agrees at 9 bases. The CDR3 loop spans 12 amino acids. The germline CDR1 and CDR2 sequences are SQVTM and ANQGSEA. The V and J ends lost 7 bases and 6 bases, in that order; junction bases with no gene match: 6. The CDR3 sequence: CSGSTGGHGYTF. The CDR3 bases are TGCAGCGGGTCAACAGGGGGCCATGGCTACACCTTC.

The V and J genes are TRBV27 and TRBJ1-2, with 9 positions matching TRBD1. Germline V CDR1 and CDR2: MNHEY, SMNVEV (reference sequence). Trimming took 4 bases from V and 5 from J; bases not matched to a gene: 14. This CDR3 is built from 17 residues. This CDR3 reads CASSYSGTGRGTYGYTF. The DNA for the CDR3 is TGTGCCAGCAGTTACTCCGGGACAGGGAGGGGGACATATGGCTACACCTTC.

CDR3 sequence: CSVEDYGAEAFF. For the CDR3, the DNA is TGCAGCGTTGAAGATTACGGGGCTGAAGCTTTCTTT. This rearrangement joins TRBV29-1 to TRBJ1-1, with D unresolved. The germline V and J ends were trimmed by 0 bases and 6 bases, with 8 bases remaining between them. This CDR3 is built from 12 residues. From germline, CDR1 is SQVTM and CDR2 ANQGSEA.

The chain is built from TRBV15 and TRBJ1-5; no definite D call. Trimming took 5 bases from V and 2 from J, leaving 13 bases between them. This CDR3 region has 15 residues. The germline V gene has CDR1 LNHNV and CDR2 YYDKDF (reference sequence). CDR3 residues: CATSLGLEGNQPQHF. The DNA of the CDR3 is TGTGCCACCAGCTTAGGACTGGAGGGCAATCAGCCCCAGCATTTT.

The V gene is TRBV7-8, the J gene TRBJ2-7; 9 nucleotides agree with TRBD1. Germline CDR1 is SGHVS and CDR2 is FQNEAQ. V shed 2 bases and J 6 bases; nucleotides not matched to a gene: 5. The CDR3 contains 14 residues. The CDR3 loop reads CASSLPGTGSEQYF. CDR3 DNA: TGTGCCAGCAGCTTACCCGGGACAGGGAGCGAGCAGTACTTC.

The chain combines TRBV7-9 with TRBJ2-1, with 14 bases matching TRBD2. CDR1 and CDR2 (germline): SEHNR, FQNEAQ (reference sequence). V shed 1 base and J 12 bases; nucleotides not matched to a gene: 11. The CDR3 has 17 amino acids. The CDR3 DNA sequence: TGTGCCAGCAGCTTAGGAGCAGCGGGACTAGCGGGGGAGAGGCAGTTCTTC. It codes for CASSLGAAGLAGERQFF.

V and J are TRBV20-1 and TRBJ1-3, with D maybe TRBD1 (6 bases). Germline V CDR1 and CDR2: DFQATT, SNEGSKA (reference sequence). The CDR3 length is 14 residues. Between the trimmed V and J ends, which lost 3 bases and 4 bases, there was a span of 13 bases. The CDR3 DNA sequence: TGCAGTGCTAGTCTCACAGGGATCGGAAACACCATATATTTT. Encoded protein: CSASLTGIGNTIYF.

The V and J genes are TRBV6-5 and TRBJ2-6; no clear D gene. V lost 0 bases to trimming and J lost 0 bases, with 6 bases between them. This CDR3 spans 16 amino acids. Germline V CDR1 and CDR2: MNHEY, SVGAGI. The CDR3 nucleotides read TGTGCCAGCAGTTACTCTGAACTCTCTGGGGCCAACGTCCTGACTTTC. This codes for CASSYSELSGANVLTF.

This clone occurred a few times. The CDR3 sequence is CASSVATGFSGNTIYF. In nucleotides, the CDR3 is TGTGCCAGCAGCGTAGCGACAGGGTTCTCTGGAAACACCATATATTTT. The J gene is TRBJ1-3, the V gene TRBV9; TRBD1 matches at 7 bases. CDR3 length: 16 amino acids. With 0 bases clipped from V and 0 bases from J, the junction kept 3 bases outside the gene matches. CDR1 is SGDLS, CDR2 YYNGEE, per germline.

The gene calls are TRBV5-4 and TRBJ2-7, with 7 bases lining up with TRBD1. Germline V lookup: CDR1 SGHNT, CDR2 YYREEE (reference sequence). CDR3 size: 13 residues. The trim removed 0 bases at V and 6 bases at J, leaving 3 bases unmatched. The DNA of the CDR3 is TGTGCCAGCAGCTTGGCGGCAGGGGGCGAGCAGTACTTC. Translating it yields CASSLAAGGEQYF.

The chain employs TRBV19 and TRBJ1-4; D is undetermined. CDR3 size: 15 residues. In germline, CDR1 is LNHDA, CDR2 SQIVND (reference sequence). V dropped 4 bases and J dropped 2 bases, with 11 bases sitting between them. The CDR3 reads CASSTLTATNEKLFF. In nucleotides, the CDR3 is TGTGCCAGTAGTACCTTAACAGCTACTAATGAAAAACTGTTTTTT.

This chain joins TRBV15 and TRBJ1-5; 7 bases are a match to TRBD1. The V and J ends lost 1 base and 5 bases, in that order; junction bases with no gene match: 2. CDR1 and CDR2 from the germline V gene are LNHNV and YYDKDF (reference sequence). There are 14 residues in the CDR3. The CDR3 reads CATSRGQGDQPQHF. Written as DNA, the CDR3 is TGTGCCACCAGCAGAGGACAGGGAGATCAGCCCCAGCATTTT.

The chain couples TRBV24-1 to TRBJ2-1; TRBD1 is a possible D gene (5 bases). The CDR3 length is 15 residues. In germline, CDR1 is KGHDR, CDR2 SFDVKD. Trimming took 2 bases from V and 7 from J, leaving 14 bases between them. This CDR3 reads CATSDSFQGENEQFF. The CDR3 region has the DNA TGTGCCACCAGTGATTCTTTCCAGGGCGAAAATGAGCAGTTCTTC.

The rearrangement links TRBV5-5 to TRBJ1-2; D uncertain. This CDR3 has 14 amino acids. CDR1 is SGHKS, CDR2 YYEKEE, per germline (reference sequence). V shed 2 bases and J shed 4 bases, with 12 bases lying between them. CDR3 coding DNA: TGTGCCAGCAGCTTACTAGACACCCCCTATGGCTACACCTTC. Residues: CASSLLDTPYGYTF.

The rearrangement uses TRBV25-1 and TRBJ1-2, with 7 bases that match TRBD1. Germline V gene lookup returns CDR1 MGHDK and CDR2 SYGVNS. This CDR3 contains 13 residues. V shed 9 bases and J 5 bases; nucleotides not matched to a gene: 9. CDR3 DNA sequence: TGTGCCAGTGGGACAGAGCTAGGGTATGGCTACACCTTC. This translates into CASGTELGYGYTF.

V is TRBV10-2 and J is TRBJ2-5, with D possibly TRBD2 on 6 matching bases. Germline CDR1 and CDR2: WSHSY and SAAADI. The CDR3 extends over 15 amino acids. Between the trimmed V and J ends, which lost 0 bases and 5 bases, there was a span of 13 bases. The CDR3 loop is CASSESGNLAETQYF. CDR3 bases: TGCGCCAGCAGTGAGTCGGGTAACCTAGCGGAGACCCAGTACTTC.

This clone was counted only a few times. The rearrangement joins TRBV30 to TRBJ2-5, with 12 bases fitting TRBD2. The length of the CDR3 is 14 residues. Trimming took 6 bases from V and 4 from J; bases not matched to a gene: 6. Germline-derived CDR1 and CDR2 are GTSNPN and SVGIG (reference sequence). The CDR3 nucleotides read TGTGCCTGTATACTAGCGGGGGGTGGAGAGACCCAGTACTTC. Its protein product is CACILAGGGETQYF.

The chain recombines TRBV6-1 with TRBJ2-5; 9 bases agree with TRBD1. The CDR3 extends over 16 amino acids. Germline CDR1 MNHNS, CDR2 SASEGT. Trimming at V came to 1 base and at J to 5 bases, leaving 8 bases not matched to a gene. The CDR3 sequence is CASSEDWTGVRETQYF. The CDR3 DNA reads TGTGCCAGCAGTGAAGACTGGACAGGGGTCCGGGAGACCCAGTACTTC.